This is a list of T cell receptor beta chains from one sample in a study of cytomegalovirus exposure and HLA in healthy donors. Sequencing used immunoSEQ multiplex PCR; TCRdb keeps in-frame clones, though not all of them. The sample lists about 180,000 clones; 70% to 85% were seen once. Sample: PBMCs. The source of these receptors is a man aged 18 to 30 in good health and CMV-seronegative. Each CDR3 is given with its conserved first and last residue.

>TRBJ2-1|TRBV27
CASKARTDLSYNEQFF
>TRBJ2-1|TRBV5-1
CASSPGLSAGYNEQFF
>TRBJ1-1|TRBV10-3
CAISEYGGSRNTEAFF
>TRBJ2-3|TRBV7-2
CASSLGFQGPDTQYF
>TRBJ2-1|TRBV7-9
CSSSPTPGQGANEQFF
>TRBJ1-2|TRBV5-6
CASNPTTAGANYGYTF
>.|TRBV5-1
CASSFSTGNYEQYF
>TRBJ1-3|TRBV19
CASQQGSGNTIYF
>TRBJ2-7|TRBV7-6
CASSPSGDSSYEQYF
>TRBJ2-5|TRBV7-3
CASSLSGGGGTQYF
>TRBJ2-7|TRBV11-2
CASSFTGSYEQYF
>TRBJ2-2|TRBV4-2
CASSQEWGEEARVF
>TRBJ1-1|TRBV7-9
CASSGRGEEGTEAFF
>TRBJ2-2|TRBV4-2
CASSQRDTGELFF
>TRBJ2-6|TRBV7-3
CASSSGQSSSGANVLTF
>TRBJ1-2|TRBV30
CAWGPYGYTF
>TRBJ2-7|TRBV21-1
CASSSIAGGTYEQYF
>TRBJ1-1|TRBV2
CASSGWTREQGEAFF
>TRBJ2-5|TRBV19
CASSIAGQETQYF
>TRBJ2-1|TRBV5-6
CASSSLDRFTLFLF
>TRBJ2-2|TRBV5-1
CASSPRGNGELFF
>TRBJ2-7|TRBV29-1
CSGARGGNEQYF
>TRBJ2-7|TRBV7-9
CASSLGPGGYEQYF
>TRBJ2-5|TRBV2
CASGGVFQETQYF
>TRBJ2-2|TRBV4-3
CASSQGTLTGELFF
>TRBJ2-3|TRBV5-1
CASRGLASSDTQYF
>TRBJ2-1|TRBV7-6
CASSLGRGVAEHLFSSYNEQFF
>TRBJ1-5|TRBV19
CASSIAQGLSNQPQHF
>TRBJ1-2|TRBV10-2
CASSESTREGYTF
>TRBJ1-2|TRBV14
CASSQTTGFSNYGYTF
>TRBJ2-6|TRBV9
CASSVGASSGANVLTF
>TRBJ2-6|TRBV9
CASSPWRGSSGANVLTF
>TRBJ2-3|TRBV2
CASSYDSASGGIDTQYF
>TRBJ2-3|TRBV2
CASSDLPNTDTQYF
>TRBJ2-3|TRBV10-3
CAIGQGATDTQYF
>TRBJ2-7|TRBV7-2
CASSFNGFYEQYF
>TRBJ2-3|TRBV5-1
CASSTGVASGSRADTQYF
>TRBJ1-6|TRBV23-1
CASSPRQGAKNSPLHF